This T cell receptor beta chain derives from a study of technical replicates of blood from a few donors. Unmatched junction bases numbered 3, after V lost 2 bases and J lost 6 bases. The germline V gene encodes CDR1 MGHRA and CDR2 YSYEKL. This CDR3 has 13 amino acids. Clones were sequenced by immunoSEQ multiplex PCR, and TCRdb holds only the in-frame ones, with some missing. The data contain about 70,000 clones, just under 95% of them singletons. The rearrangement joins TRBV4-1 to TRBJ2-7; 8 nucleotides align to TRBD1. This receptor was obtained from a human donor in good health. Sequenced: T cells isolated from PBMCs. The CDR3 DNA sequence: TGCGCCAGCAGCCAAAGGGACAGGCTCGAGCAGTACTTC. Translation gives CASSQRDRLEQYF.